This TCR beta chain is drawn from a study of blood T cell repertoires in COVID-19. Study details: Samples of COVID-19 (acute and convalescent) were obtained from the United States, Italy and Spain.

Clinical history as reported by participants underpinned cohort assignment. Recovered Cohort 3 donors showed two negative PCRs, clearance, or symptom resolution. As processed by the authors: Estimates of nucleated cell counts were drawn from the amplification of reference gene primers. Here immunoSEQ multiplex PCR was the method, and the copy in TCRdb shows in-frame clones only, minus some. V and J calls and clone size are copied from that table; D and trimming were computed from the DNA. The sample records 200,000 or so clones, 87% being singletons. Sequenced input: PBMCs or T cells enriched from blood (not recorded which). The origin of this receptor is a young man who had recovered from COVID-19.

CDR3 sequence: CASGSDGLYGYTF. In nucleotides, the CDR3 is TGTGCTAGTGGTTCGGACGGACTCTATGGCTACACCTTC. V and J are TRBV12-5 and TRBJ1-2; D is unclear. CDR1 LGHNT and CDR2 FRNRAP come from the germline V gene. The V gene lost 4 bases and the J gene lost 4 bases, with 10 bases spanning the gap. The CDR3 loop spans 13 amino acids.